This T cell receptor (beta chain) was observed in a study of control samples from healthy donors and cancer patients. The germline V and J ends were trimmed by 5 bases and 1 base, with 5 bases remaining between them. The CDR3 sequence is 13 residues long. Germline V lookup: CDR1 LNHDA, CDR2 SQIVND (reference sequence). This clone was observed a few times. Clones were read by immunoSEQ multiplex PCR, and TCRdb kept only the in-frame ones, dropping some. The table shows tens of thousands of clones, with just over 90% occurring only once. Sample: PBMCs. This clonotype was obtained from a man aged 25-40 years with colorectal cancer. The chain uses TRBV19 and TRBJ2-2; D remains ambiguous. DNA for the CDR3: TGTGCCAGTAGTTACAAGAACACCGGGGAGCTGTTTTTT. Protein: CASSYKNTGELFF.